This T cell receptor (beta chain) was obtained from a study of read filtering for tumor transcriptome and immune sequencing. This clonotype was seen at least ten times. In germline, CDR1 is SGHTA, CDR2 FQGNSA. V was pared by 3 bases and J by 1 base, with 10 bases between. The CDR3 is 14 amino acids. Molecular barcoded adaptors covering alpha/delta and beta/gamma chains were used on roughly 370 ng RNA. Each CDR3 protein gets one entry after TCRdb re-called the reads with MiXCR. In the table there are some 30,000 distinct CDR3 sequences, less than 20% of which are singletons. This chain joins TRBV7-2 and TRBJ2-7; TRBD1 might be the D (6 bases). The sequenced material came from a population of CD138-negative cells sorted from bone marrow. The origin of this receptor is a donor aged 40 or over with multiple myeloma. DNA of the CDR3: TGTGCCAGCAGCTTGCTAGACAGGTCCTACGAGCAGTACTTC. Translating it yields CASSLLDRSYEQYF.